This T cell receptor (beta chain) was obtained from a study of T cells in localized non-small cell lung cancer. TCRdb keeps only in-frame clones here, not all; method: immunoSEQ multiplex PCR. Of around 79,000 clones detected, over 70% appear once; the ten largest clones hold over 15%. This clone was recorded a few times. The source is a man aged 35 to 70 with stage II squamous cell lung carcinoma. Material: PBMCs, obtained before any cancer treatment.

CDR3 coding DNA: TGTGCCAGTACCCCGACAGGTTTCTGGCCCCAGCATTTT. Amino acids: CASTPTGFWPQHF. The chain uses TRBV19 and TRBJ1-5, with D possibly being TRBD1 (6 bases). V was clipped by 7 bases and J by 9 bases, with 16 bases between them. From germline, CDR1 is LNHDA and CDR2 SQIVND (reference sequence). The CDR3 has 13 residues.